This T cell receptor beta chain was found in a study of T-cell reconstitution after alpha-beta-depleted transplantation in children. Unique molecular identifiers were used to barcode this TCRbeta library. TCRdb recomputed calls from the PCR reads with MiXCR, one row per CDR3 protein. This sample yields 780,000 or so distinct CDR3 sequences, of which approximately 15% are seen a single time; approximately 5% belongs to the top ten. This clonotype was found a few times. A read error may produce the germline difference seen at one junction end. The germline gives CDR1 DFQATT, CDR2 SNEGSKA (reference sequence). The CDR3 extends over 14 amino acids.

The chain is built from TRBV20-1 and TRBJ2-1, with D maybe TRBD2 (5 bases). The receptor comes from a male patient younger than 18 who had a stem cell transplant for acute lymphoblastic leukemia, so the T cells may come from the graft donor. The sample was PBMCs, mostly from graft donor cells, taken 360 days after TCRalphabeta/CD19-depleted stem cell transplant. Here the CDR3 reads CSARGGLLINKQFF. Written as DNA, the CDR3 is TGCAGTGCTAGAGGAGGGCTTCTCATCAATAAGCAGTTCTTC.